Given below is one T cell receptor (beta chain) in context. Its binding antigen is unknown. The record has no base qualities; no much larger clone is one base away. The CDR3 starts with the cysteine, ends with the phenylalanine, and has 12 residues. The DNA shown is the 36-base CDR3, in frame from base 1. The V end loses 3 bases and the J end loses 4 bases, and a stretch of 7 bases separates them. Libraries came from 5' RACE. The sequencing machine was a NextSeq 500. The TCR library protocol attached unique molecular identifiers to individual cDNA molecules to correct for sequencing error and PCR bias. TCR alpha and beta chains were both sequenced, and the abundances of alpha and beta sequences in each sample were closely correlated with each other. As for how the authors treated the data: Decombinator V4 was used to annotate TCR sequences for V gene, J gene and CDR3. Expanded TCRs were defined as changing significantly between any two time points under a Poisson model with p below 0.0001. TCR abundances were normalised to the total number of TCRs sequenced per sample and expressed as counts per million. MAIT TCRs were defined by TRAV1-2 paired with TRAJ12, TRAJ20 or TRAJ33, and iNKT TCRs by TRAV10 paired with TRAJ18. A search of VDJdb, accessed on 1 November 2021, was run for TCRs annotated to CMV, EBV and SARS-CoV-2, with TCRs annotated for multiple antigens excluded. The public sequencing data were trimmed at Q25 with fastp and processed into clonotypes with MiXCR by TCRdb, which kept only in-frame beta chains. Rows matching on CDR3 protein sequence are summarized as one entry with the most common DNA and genes. The authors' filters were not applied to this entry. This sample gives approximately 49,000 distinct CDR3 sequences in total; over 9.5% of them show up just once. The top ten clones comprise 9.1% of the sample.

The data stem from a study of early T cells in non-severe SARS-CoV-2 infection (dated by TCRdb to 2020 to 2022). As for the study more broadly: TCR sequencing used bulk RNA from unsorted whole blood, so alpha and beta chains could not be paired.

The full study reports these points: VDJdb matching was skewed toward anti-spike CD8 responses, so virus-specific expansions were likely underestimated and private and CD4 specificities were missed.

A case-control design nested within a healthcare worker cohort in London, UK, was used, with weekly nasopharyngeal swab PCR tests and blood sampling performed. Healthcare workers were enrolled in the week of the UK lockdown, from 23 to 31 March 2020, and were followed every week for up to about 16 weeks. In this chain, TRBV12-3 or TRBV12-4 is recombined with TRBJ2-7, and possibly TRBD1, on 6 matching bases. Material: whole blood. The origin of this receptor is an adult who was a healthcare worker with PCR-confirmed SARS-CoV-2 infection or an uninfected control (not recorded which). The DNA is as follows: TGTGCCAGCAGTTTCCAGGGGTACGAGCAGTACTTC. It encodes CASSFQGYEQYF.